This TCR beta chain stems from a study of a mutant IDH1 vaccine in newly diagnosed glioma. Whole-study context: Vaccines were begun 4-6 weeks after radiotherapy alone, or with temozolomide cycles. Broader study findings: Among patients, roughly 93% showed immune responses induced by the vaccine. Pseudoprogression appears to have had no connection to changes in top peripheral T cell clonotypes.

Germline V gene lookup returns CDR1 SGHDT and CDR2 YYEEEE. The CDR3 totals 16 residues. The V end was cut by 3 bases, the J end by 7 bases, with 23 bases between. Concerning this clone itself: No antigen is known for it.

Time point here: week 11, during vaccination. Topical imiquimod was applied with each vaccine dose, which held 300 ug of mutant IDH1 20-mer peptide. Donors had new IDH1-mutant astrocytomas of WHO grade 3 or 4 (ATRX-lost). Sequencing was performed with immunoSEQ multiplex PCR; in TCRdb, only in-frame clones are kept and a portion is missing. Of around 25,000 clones in the sample, approximately 70% were seen once. The specimen comprised peripheral blood mononuclear cells (PBMCs), sampled from a glioma patient whose treatment included an IDH1 peptide vaccine. This clonotype originated in a man aged 18 to 29 with glioma. Some clones in this sample may be carry-over from other donors' samples. The V gene is TRBV5-6, the J gene TRBJ2-7; no clear D. Here the CDR3 reads CASSWDTGLTKVEQYF. The DNA for the CDR3 is TGTGCCAGCAGCTGGGATACTGGGCTTACGAAGGTTGAGCAGTACTTC.